The clone carrying this T cell receptor beta chain showed up just once. The antigen is unknown. The sample comes from a study of T-cell memory formation after mild COVID-19. Study-wide points: Mostly located in CM and EM were contracting CD4+ clones, with contracting CD8+ clones located in EMRA.

TCRdb called the 5' RACE reads again in MiXCR, with one record for every CDR3 protein. This sample carries approximately 570,000 distinct CDR3 sequences, about 20% of them seen once, and the ten largest clones take approximately 12%. CDR3 length equals 13 residues. Germline CDR1 is DFQATT and CDR2 is SNEGSKA (reference sequence). V shed 5 bases and J shed 6 bases, with 16 bases lying between them. The sample was PBMCs or a T cell subset sorted from them (not recorded which). This TCR came from an adult woman who had mild COVID-19 (a few samples of this study predate the infection). Cell type and time point are not known. The rearrangement joins TRBV20-1 to TRBJ1-2, with D possibly being TRBD1 (6 bases). For the CDR3, the DNA is TGCAGTGCTGACCCCGGACAGAATCATGGCTACACCTTC. As protein: CSADPGQNHGYTF.